Given below is one T cell receptor beta chain in context. In the same sample, other DNA sequences code for this CDR3. Deletions cut 1 base from V and 1 base from J, with 11 bases between. Germline loops: CDR1 MGHRA, CDR2 YSYEKL. The CDR3 is 16 amino acids. Primers for the PCR totalled 60 Vbeta and 13 Jbeta. Sequencing was performed with immunoSEQ multiplex PCR; in TCRdb, only in-frame clones are kept and a portion is missing. The sample includes approximately 200,000 clones, over 60% of them seen just once. The data originate from a study of cytomegalovirus exposure and HLA in healthy donors. About the research overall: In a previous analysis, more than 90 million unique TCR beta sequences were found from some 180 million T cells. An early data release held around 80 million unique TCRs from HLA-typed donors.

Source material: PBMCs. The chain uses TRBV4-1 and TRBJ1-5; D might be TRBD1 (5 bases). The receptor was derived from a man aged 25-40 years in good health and CMV-seropositive. CDR3 DNA: TGCGCCAGCAGCCAAGGATCGGGGGGGAGCAATCAGCCCCAGCATTTT. Translating it yields CASSQGSGGSNQPQHF.